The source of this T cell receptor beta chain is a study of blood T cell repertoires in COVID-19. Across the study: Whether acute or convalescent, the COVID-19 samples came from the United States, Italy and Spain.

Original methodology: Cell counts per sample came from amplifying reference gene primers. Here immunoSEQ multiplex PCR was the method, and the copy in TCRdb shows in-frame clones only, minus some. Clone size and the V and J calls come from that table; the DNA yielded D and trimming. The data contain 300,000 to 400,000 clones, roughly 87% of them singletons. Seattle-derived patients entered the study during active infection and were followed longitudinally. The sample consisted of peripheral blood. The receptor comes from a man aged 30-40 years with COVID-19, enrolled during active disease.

The CDR3 here is CATSDPSASGKAGGELFF. The CDR3 DNA reads TGTGCCACCAGTGATCCCTCGGCTAGCGGGAAAGCGGGCGGGGAGCTGTTTTTT. The chain combines TRBV24-1 with TRBJ2-2, with TRBD2 matching 9 bases. Per the germline V gene, CDR1 is KGHDR and CDR2 is SFDVKD. The CDR3 is made up of 18 amino acids. After removal of 3 bases from V and 7 bases from J, the junction contained 14 bases not matched to a gene.